The 18 T cell receptor beta chains listed next were all sequenced from one sample in a study of CD8+CD57+ T cells in acquired aplastic anemia. Investigators profiled TCR beta VDJ and CDR3 from genomic DNA template. TCRdb analysed the reads with MiXCR anew, one entry per CDR3 protein. This sample carries roughly 420,000 distinct CDR3 sequences, just under 70% of them seen once, and the ten largest clones take 3% to 4.5%. The sequencing sample was made of sorted CD4+, CD8+, or CD8+CD57+ T cells (not recorded which) from PBMCs. The receptors originated from a human donor in good health, serving as a control.

In the case of this clonotype: A read error may account for a junction end that differs from germline. The CDR3 DNA is TGTGCCAGCAGCGGAACTTACGGCCGCGCCCGTCATAACTTC. Its translation is CASSGTYGRARHNF. This chain links TRBV9 with TRBJ2-7; D is uncertain. The CDR3 is 14 residues long. In germline, CDR1 is SGDLS, CDR2 YYNGEE.

The V call is TRBV11-2, the J call TRBJ2-2, with D possibly TRBD2 on 5 matching bases. The CDR3 sequence is 17 residues long. Germline V gene sequence: CDR1 SGHAT, CDR2 FQNNGV. With 3 bases removed from V and 3 bases from J, the gap between germline ends came to 17 bases. CDR3 residues: CASSLGVSYGYTGELFF. For the CDR3, the DNA is TGTGCCAGCAGCTTGGGAGTAAGCTATGGCTACACCGGGGAGCTGTTTTTT. Filled out from reference TRBV11-2 and TRBJ2-2, the complete variable domain reads EAGVAQSPRYKIIEKRQSVAFWCNPISGHATLYWYQQILGQGPKLLIQFQNNGVVDDSQLPKDRFSAERLKGVDSTLKIQPAKLEDSAVYLCASSLGVSYGYTGELFFGEGSRLTVL.

The gene calls are TRBV12-3 or TRBV12-4 and TRBJ1-2, with 10 bases that match TRBD1. The CDR3 loop spans 17 amino acids. V lost 2 bases, J lost 7 bases, and 13 bases stayed unmatched. CDR3 nucleotides: TGTGCCAGCAGTTTATCCCGGACAGGGGGGGTGAAAAGTGGCTACACCTTC. It is translated as CASSLSRTGGVKSGYTF.

This clonotype was picked up many times. The chain employs TRBV5-1 and TRBJ2-3; 8 positions match TRBD2. CDR3 length: 15 amino acids. Germline-derived CDR1 and CDR2 are SGHRS and YFSETQ. The ends lost 2 bases at V and 6 bases at J; junction bases unmatched: 8. The CDR3 bases are TGCGCCAGCAGCTTTGGTAGCGGGGATCGTGATACGCAGTATTTT. Protein sequence: CASSFGSGDRDTQYF.

V usage is TRBV12-3 or TRBV12-4 and J usage is TRBJ2-3; the match to TRBD2 covers 9 bases. The length of the CDR3 is 15 residues. The V and J ends lost 6 bases and 2 bases, in that order; junction bases with no gene match: 6. The CDR3 nucleotides are TGTGCCAGCAGGATAGCGGGGGCCAACACAGATACGCAGTATTTT. Translation gives CASRIAGANTDTQYF.

Notes on this clonotype: No conserved phenylalanine or tryptophan ends this CDR3, so it is likely a read error. It is unclear where the CDR3 begins or ends on the DNA, so no DNA is shown, and the CDR3 is as TCRdb lists it. The rearrangement links TRBV2 to TRBJ1-3. The CDR3 numbers 16 amino acids, ends counted. Germline CDR1 SNHLY, CDR2 FYNNEI. This CDR3 is CASSRLEGGFGNSIKL.

The chain couples TRBV29-1 to TRBJ2-7; 9 positions agree with TRBD1. Germline CDR1 reads SQVTM; CDR2 reads ANQGSEA. There are 13 residues in the CDR3. The junction had 7 bases not matched to a gene; V was cut back by 6 bases and J by 4 bases. The CDR3 protein is CSVGDRVEYEQYF. CDR3 nucleotides: TGCAGCGTGGGGGACAGGGTTGAATACGAGCAGTACTTC.

This clonotype was counted ten times or more. The chain combines TRBV4-3 with TRBJ1-4; D is possibly TRBD1 (6 bases). Trimming shortened V by 0 bases and J by 6 bases, and 14 bases separated the two germline ends. From germline, CDR1 is LGHNA and CDR2 YSLEER. The CDR3 is 16 residues long. DNA of the CDR3: TGCGCCAGCAGCCAAGACAAGAGGACAGAGTATGAAAAACTGTTTTTT. Encoded protein: CASSQDKRTEYEKLFF.

For this clonotype: The germline gene is not matched at one end of the junction; a read error may be the cause. The CDR3 here is CSAQDGNHAQYF. DNA of the CDR3: TGCAGCGCTCAAGACGGGAATCATGCGCAGTATTTC. The chain has TRBV29-1 and TRBJ2-1, with TRBD2 as a possible D gene (5 bases). This CDR3 is built from 12 residues. Germline CDR1 and CDR2: SQVTM and ANQGSEA.

In regard to this clonotype: One end of the junction varies from germline; a read error may be responsible. The DNA of the CDR3 is TGCAGCGCTATAGAGTTGACTAGCGGGCATTCACCCCTCCTCTTT. Translated: CSAIELTSGHSPLLF. The chain has TRBV20-1 and TRBJ1-6, with D unclear. Germline V gene lookup returns CDR1 DFQATT and CDR2 SNEGSKA (reference sequence). The CDR3 has 15 residues.

The V gene is TRBV7-2, the J gene TRBJ2-7; D possibly matches TRBD1 or TRBD2 (5 bases each). The CDR3 length is 13 residues. The germline V gene encodes CDR1 SGHTA and CDR2 FQGNSA. V was pared by 1 base and J by 6 bases, with 10 bases between. CDR3: CASSLETGGEQYF. CDR3 DNA: TGTGCCAGCAGCTTAGAGACTGGGGGCGAGCAGTACTTC.

V gene TRBV10-3 combines with J gene TRBJ2-3; D is unclear. This CDR3 comprises 10 residues. V shed 1 base and J shed 10 bases, with 3 bases lying between them. Germline V gene lookup returns CDR1 ENHRY and CDR2 SYGVKD. The CDR3 reads CAISEFPQYF. CDR3 DNA: TGTGCCATCAGTGAGTTCCCGCAGTATTTT.

The chain recombines TRBV7-9 with TRBJ2-7; 11 nucleotides line up with TRBD1. Germline loops: CDR1 SEHNR, CDR2 FQNEAQ (reference sequence). Trimming cost V 7 bases and J 4 bases; bases outside gene matches: 3. CDR3 size: 13 residues. The CDR3 sequence is CASTRDRGYEQYF. The CDR3 DNA follows: TGTGCCAGCACCCGGGACAGGGGGTACGAGCAGTACTTC.

V gene TRBV5-1 combines with J gene TRBJ2-7, with D possibly matching TRBD1 (5 bases). The length of the CDR3 is 16 residues. Germline V gives CDR1 SGHRS, CDR2 YFSETQ. The V and J ends lost 5 bases and 0 bases respectively, with 18 bases between them. The CDR3 protein is CASRARGAGSSYEQYF. As DNA, the CDR3 is TGCGCCAGCAGAGCAAGGGGTGCTGGTAGCTCCTACGAGCAGTACTTC.

This rearrangement joins TRBV19 to TRBJ1-6; no clear D. The V and J ends lost 3 bases and 13 bases respectively, with 16 bases between them. CDR1 is LNHDA, CDR2 SQIVND, per germline (reference sequence). The CDR3 is made up of 14 amino acids. The CDR3 DNA is TGTGCCAGTAGTATTCCGGGGAATCAAGGGCCCCTCCACTTT. Translating gives CASSIPGNQGPLHF.

The chain has TRBV7-2 and TRBJ1-5; D is perhaps TRBD1 (6 bases). Germline CDR1 reads SGHTA; CDR2 reads FQGNSA. This CDR3 has 15 residues. V was clipped by 3 bases and J by 16 bases, with 25 bases between them. The CDR3 reads CASSLGQGNEKLYHF. CDR3 bases: TGTGCCAGCAGCTTGGGGCAGGGGAATGAAAAACTGTATCATTTT. Complete variable domain (other parts from reference TRBV7-2 and TRBJ1-5): GAGVSQSPSNKVTEKGKDVELRCDPISGHTALYWYRQSLGQGLEFLIYFQGNSAPDKSGLPSDRFSAERTGGSVSTLTIQRTQQEDSAVYLCASSLGQGNEKLYHFGDGTRLSIL.

Concerning this clonotype itself: Just one base apart from a much larger clone, this may be a read error. The chain combines TRBV5-1 with TRBJ1-1; a possible D gene is TRBD1 (5 bases). This CDR3 is built from 14 residues. CDR1 is SGHRS and CDR2 is YFSETQ in the germline V gene. The CDR3 here is CAGSLGVSNTEAFF. As DNA, the CDR3 is TGCGCCGGCAGCTTGGGGGTAAGCAACACTGAAGCTTTCTTT.

This chain uses TRBV9 with TRBJ2-3; unclear D gene. The length of the CDR3 is 13 residues. The germline V gene encodes CDR1 SGDLS and CDR2 YYNGEE. The V end was cut by 4 bases, the J end by 2 bases, with 8 bases between. The CDR3 loop is CASSRTATDTQYF. The DNA of the CDR3 is TGTGCCAGCAGCAGAACTGCCACAGATACGCAGTATTTT.